This T cell receptor beta chain was retrieved from a study of shared clonotypes between healthy human individuals. General study findings and limits: A generally larger estimated richness was seen in naive subsets than in memory subsets. Read depth was anticipated to influence clonotype sharing among donors.

Trimming cost V 3 bases and J 0 bases, with 11 bases left between them. Germline-derived CDR1 and CDR2 are LNHDA and SQIVND (reference sequence). The CDR3 spans 15 residues. An assay was performed, and its level was deep. The input for sorted-subset replicate PCRs was 200 ng DNA, about 30,000 T cell genomes. Produced via immunoSEQ multiplex PCR; TCRdb's table is partial and in-frame only. The table shows 2 million to 2.5 million clones, with more than 85% occurring only once. As to this clone: Its specificity is not known. Other DNA sequences in the sample encode the same CDR3.

This rearrangement joins TRBV19 to TRBJ1-1; possibly TRBD1 for D (5 bases). What was sequenced was naive CD4+ T cells from PBMCs. Subset defined: CD45RA+ positively selected. The receptor comes from a man between 18 and 29 years old in good health. Some clones in this sample may be carry-over from other donors' samples. DNA of the CDR3: TGTGCCAGTAGTATTCTGGGGGGAATGAACACTGAAGCTTTCTTT. Amino acids: CASSILGGMNTEAFF.